The rows below give T cell receptor beta chains drawn from one sample of a study of blood T cell repertoires in COVID-19. TCRdb keeps only in-frame clones here, not all; method: immunoSEQ multiplex PCR. The top ten clones hold approximately 5% of a sample with fewer than 350,000 clones, roughly nine tenths of them seen once. The sequencing sample was made of PBMCs or T cells enriched from blood (not recorded which). These receptors came from a man in his fifties or sixties who had recovered from COVID-19. Both conserved end residues are part of each CDR3. The D gene is left open where the match is weak. Some rows mark clone size as missing; the rest say once, few, many or name a class of expanded clone.

size,V,length,J,D,CDR3,DNA
once,TRBV19,16,TRBJ1-2,TRBD1,CASSPLLQGVNYGYTF,TGTGCCAGTAGTCCACTCTTACAGGGGGTGAACTATGGCTACACCTTC
NA,TRBV11-2,15,TRBJ2-7,NA,CASSLLATGSYEQYF,TGTGCCAGCAGCTTACTAGCGACCGGCTCCTACGAGCAGTACTTC
once,TRBV28,16,TRBJ2-1,TRBD1,CASSSFGQGSYNEQFF,TGTGCCAGCAGTTCTTTCGGACAGGGCTCCTACAATGAGCAGTTCTTC
NA,TRBV6-1,15,TRBJ2-7,TRBD2,CASSEGWTSSYEQYF,TGTGCCAGCAGTGAAGGCTGGACTAGCTCCTACGAGCAGTACTTC
NA,TRBV11-3,17,TRBJ2-1,TRBD1,CASSLGQGRGSYNEQFF,TGTGCCAGCAGCTTAGGACAGGGGCGCGGATCCTACAATGAGCAGTTCTTC
once,TRBV29-1,13,TRBJ2-7,TRBD1,CSVGGQLSYEQYF,TGCAGCGTTGGGGGACAGTTATCCTACGAGCAGTACTTC
NA,TRBV19,14,TRBJ2-7,TRBD1,CASSGTGEVYEQYF,TGTGCCAGTAGTGGGACAGGGGAGGTTTACGAGCAGTACTTC
NA,TRBV5-1,17,TRBJ2-2,NA,CASSSGPAGSYTGELFF,TGCGCCAGCAGCTCGGGGCCCGCGGGATCTTACACCGGGGAGCTGTTTTTT
NA,TRBV12-3/TRBV12-4,12,TRBJ2-1,NA,CASSSGYNEQFF,TGTGCCAGCAGTTCAGGATACAATGAGCAGTTCTTC
once,TRBV7-2,13,TRBJ2-1,TRBD1,CASSLGQTNEQFF,TGTGCCAGCAGCTTGGGACAGACCAATGAGCAGTTCTTC
NA,TRBV1,16,TRBJ1-4,NA,CTSSHPPTGLAEKLFF,TGCACCAGCAGCCACCCCCCCACAGGGCTGGCTGAAAAACTGTTTTTT
NA,TRBV5-1,16,TRBJ1-4,NA,CASSLAHSGAGEKLFF,TGCGCCAGCAGCTTGGCTCACTCGGGAGCCGGTGAAAAACTGTTTTTT
NA,TRBV2,12,TRBJ1-2,NA,CASNGGTGGYTF,TGTGCCAGCAACGGAGGTACGGGTGGCTACACCTTC
NA,TRBV15,14,TRBJ2-5,NA,CATSTRRTQETQYF,TGTGCCACCAGCACAAGACGGACACAAGAGACCCAGTACTTC
NA,TRBV10-3,13,TRBJ1-1,TRBD1,CATVQGVETEAFF,TGTGCCACTGTACAGGGGGTAGAGACTGAAGCTTTCTTT
NA,TRBV11-2,13,TRBJ1-1,NA,CASRYSGGNEAFF,TGTGCCAGCAGATACTCCGGCGGGAATGAAGCTTTCTTT
once,TRBV4-2,16,TRBJ2-1,TRBD2,CASSQEAWGGRNEQFF,TGTGCCAGCAGCCAAGAAGCGTGGGGGGGGAGGAATGAGCAGTTCTTC
once,TRBV7-9,15,TRBJ2-1,TRBD2,CASSQSSGEYNEQFF,TGTGCCAGCAGCCAGTCTAGCGGGGAATACAATGAGCAGTTCTTC
NA,TRBV5-8,16,TRBJ1-4,TRBD1,CASSLETGTDNEKLFF,TGTGCCAGCAGCTTAGAGACCGGGACAGATAATGAAAAACTGTTTTTT
NA,TRBV2,16,TRBJ2-5,NA,CASSEASQRIQETQYF,TGTGCCAGCAGTGAAGCGAGCCAACGAATCCAAGAGACCCAGTACTTC
NA,TRBV9,16,TRBJ2-1,TRBD2,CASGTSGSSGYNEQFF,TGTGCCAGCGGGACTAGCGGGAGCTCTGGATACAATGAGCAGTTCTTC
NA,TRBV11-2,13,TRBJ2-7,NA,CASSLRGGHEQYF,TGTGCCAGCAGCTTAAGGGGCGGCCACGAGCAGTACTTC
NA,TRBV2,15,TRBJ1-4,TRBD1,CASSRGLGVNEKLFF,TGTGCCAGCAGCAGGGGGCTTGGAGTTAATGAAAAACTGTTTTTT
NA,TRBV19,14,TRBJ1-5,TRBD1,CASTPQGTNQPQHF,TGTGCCAGTACCCCACAGGGGACTAATCAGCCCCAGCATTTT
NA,TRBV7-9,17,TRBJ1-2,TRBD1,CASSLSPGTGVLYGYTF,TGTGCCAGCAGCTTATCTCCCGGGACAGGGGTGCTTTATGGCTACACCTTC
NA,TRBV4-1,15,TRBJ2-1,NA,CASSQEVGGYNEQFF,TGCGCCAGCAGCCAAGAAGTCGGAGGTTACAATGAGCAGTTCTTC
NA,TRBV7-6,14,TRBJ2-7,TRBD1,CASSPRQGSYEQYF,TGTGCCAGCAGCCCCCGACAGGGCTCCTACGAGCAGTACTTC
few,TRBV4-1,15,TRBJ2-7,TRBD1,CASSQVDRGRGEQYF,TGCGCCAGCAGCCAAGTCGACAGGGGGCGCGGCGAGCAGTACTTC
NA,TRBV19,15,TRBJ2-2,TRBD1,CASTVDRGPTGELFF,TGTGCCAGTACCGTGGACAGGGGCCCCACCGGGGAGCTGTTTTTT
NA,TRBV28,12,TRBJ2-7,TRBD1,CASSGQGYEQYF,TGTGCCAGCAGCGGACAGGGCTACGAGCAGTACTTC
NA,TRBV4-1,16,TRBJ2-5,TRBD2,CASSQEVLAGRETQYF,TGCGCCAGCAGCCAAGAAGTGCTAGCGGGAAGAGAGACCCAGTACTTC
NA,TRBV10-1,13,TRBJ2-1,NA,CATAGSSNNEQFF,TGCGCCACCGCCGGGAGTTCAAACAATGAGCAGTTCTTC
NA,TRBV24-1,13,TRBJ2-2,NA,CATNDRRAGELFF,TGTGCCACCAACGATAGAAGAGCCGGGGAGCTGTTTTTT
NA,TRBV25-1,15,TRBJ2-7,NA,CASRDQGAGTYEQYF,TGTGCCAGCAGAGACCAAGGGGCAGGGACCTACGAGCAGTACTTC
NA,TRBV19,17,TRBJ2-2,NA,CASSIIGLRSNTGELFF,TGTGCCAGTAGTATAATAGGACTACGATCTAACACCGGGGAGCTGTTTTTT
once,TRBV11-2,13,TRBJ1-4,NA,CASSLVTGYQLFF,TGTGCCAGCAGCTTAGTTACAGGGTACCAACTGTTTTTT
NA,TRBV4-1,15,TRBJ1-3,TRBD1,CASSPQDRLGNTIYF,TGCGCCAGCAGCCCCCAGGACAGGCTTGGAAACACCATATATTTT
NA,TRBV4-1,15,TRBJ1-5,NA,CASSPLRTTNQPQHF,TGCGCCAGCAGCCCCCTCCGCACGACTAATCAGCCCCAGCATTTT
NA,TRBV9,14,TRBJ2-7,NA,CASSVGASVYEQYF,TGTGCCAGCAGCGTAGGGGCTAGCGTATACGAGCAGTACTTC
NA,TRBV19,16,TRBJ2-3,NA,CATRNRGGRRTDTQYF,TGTGCCACCCGAAACAGGGGAGGCCGCCGCACAGATACGCAGTATTTT
NA,TRBV12-3/TRBV12-4,13,TRBJ1-4,NA,CASSFQANEKLFF,TGTGCCAGCAGTTTCCAGGCTAATGAAAAACTGTTTTTT
NA,TRBV24-1,21,TRBJ2-2,NA,CATSGVPQEQPGLLDTGELFF,TGTGCCACCAGTGGGGTCCCTCAGGAACAACCGGGACTTCTGGACACCGGGGAGCTGTTTTTT
NA,TRBV28,15,TRBJ1-1,TRBD1,CASSLLGQGGTEAFF,TGTGCCAGCAGTTTATTAGGACAGGGAGGAACTGAAGCTTTCTTT
NA,TRBV24-1,18,TRBJ2-2,NA,CATSDPSLGRENTGELFF,TGTGCCACCAGTGACCCCTCGCTCGGCAGGGAGAACACCGGGGAGCTGTTTTTT
NA,TRBV5-1,15,TRBJ2-7,TRBD2,CASSLLAGSSYEQYF,TGCGCCAGCAGCTTACTAGCGGGAAGCTCCTACGAGCAGTACTTC
NA,TRBV24-1,15,TRBJ2-3,NA,CATSAEGSGTDTQYF,TGTGCCACCAGTGCGGAGGGATCTGGGACAGATACGCAGTATTTT
NA,TRBV5-1,17,TRBJ1-6,NA,CASSLGGGPPNNSPLHF,TGCGCCAGCAGCTTGGGAGGGGGTCCCCCCAATAATTCACCCCTCCACTTT
NA,TRBV28,17,TRBJ2-1,TRBD2,CASRVGGGASGYNEQFF,TGTGCCAGCCGAGTGGGGGGAGGGGCTAGCGGATACAATGAGCAGTTCTTC
NA,TRBV11-2,16,TRBJ1-6,NA,CASSLEGSSYNSPLHF,TGTGCCAGCAGCTTAGAGGGCAGCTCCTATAATTCACCCCTCCACTTT
NA,TRBV28,14,TRBJ2-7,NA,CASVGALLSYEQYF,TGTGCCAGCGTTGGGGCCTTACTTAGCTACGAGCAGTACTTC
NA,TRBV29-1,12,TRBJ2-1,NA,CSVVGQNNEQFF,TGCAGCGTTGTGGGGCAAAACAATGAGCAGTTCTTC
once,TRBV6-1,17,TRBJ1-5,NA,CASSELVRSISNQPQHF,TGTGCCAGCAGTGAATTGGTACGGTCGATTAGCAATCAGCCCCAGCATTTT